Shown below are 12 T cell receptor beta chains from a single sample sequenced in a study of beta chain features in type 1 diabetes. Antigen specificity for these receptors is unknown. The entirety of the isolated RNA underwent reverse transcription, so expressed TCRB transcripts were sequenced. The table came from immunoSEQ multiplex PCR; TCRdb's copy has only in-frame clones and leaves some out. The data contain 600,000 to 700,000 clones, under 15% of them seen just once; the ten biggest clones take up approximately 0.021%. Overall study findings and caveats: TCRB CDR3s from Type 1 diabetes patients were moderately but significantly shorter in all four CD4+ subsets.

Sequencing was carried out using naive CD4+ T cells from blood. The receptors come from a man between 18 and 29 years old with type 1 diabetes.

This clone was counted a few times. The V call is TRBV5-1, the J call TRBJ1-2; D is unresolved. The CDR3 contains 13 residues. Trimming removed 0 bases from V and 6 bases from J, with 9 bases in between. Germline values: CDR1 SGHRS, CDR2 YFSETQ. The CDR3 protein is CASSLASQDGYTF. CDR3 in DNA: TGCGCCAGCAGCTTGGCCAGCCAGGATGGCTACACCTTC. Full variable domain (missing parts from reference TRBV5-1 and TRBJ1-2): KAGVTQTPRYLIKTRGQQVTLSCSPISGHRSVSWYQQTPGQGLQFLFEYFSETQRNKGNFPGRFSGRQFSNSRSEMNVSTLELGDSALYLCASSLASQDGYTFGSGTRLTVV.

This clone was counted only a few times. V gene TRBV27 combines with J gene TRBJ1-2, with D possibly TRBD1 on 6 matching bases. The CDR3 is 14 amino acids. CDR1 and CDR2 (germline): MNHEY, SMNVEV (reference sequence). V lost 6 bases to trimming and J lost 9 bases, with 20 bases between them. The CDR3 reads CASRAQGLGSSYTF. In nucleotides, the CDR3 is TGTGCCAGCAGGGCACAGGGATTAGGAAGTAGCTACACCTTC.

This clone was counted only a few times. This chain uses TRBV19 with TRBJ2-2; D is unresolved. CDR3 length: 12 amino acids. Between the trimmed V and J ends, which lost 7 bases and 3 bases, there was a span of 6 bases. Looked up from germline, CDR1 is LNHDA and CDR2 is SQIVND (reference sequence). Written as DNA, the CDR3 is TGTGCCAGTATATCCTACACCGGGGAGCTGTTTTTT. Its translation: CASISYTGELFF.

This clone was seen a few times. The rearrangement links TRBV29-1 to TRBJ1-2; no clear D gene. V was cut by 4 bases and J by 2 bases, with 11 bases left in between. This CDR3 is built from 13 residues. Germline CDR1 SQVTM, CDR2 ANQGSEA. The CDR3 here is CSVALDPNYGYTF. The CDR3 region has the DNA TGCAGCGTTGCTCTGGACCCCAACTATGGCTACACCTTC.

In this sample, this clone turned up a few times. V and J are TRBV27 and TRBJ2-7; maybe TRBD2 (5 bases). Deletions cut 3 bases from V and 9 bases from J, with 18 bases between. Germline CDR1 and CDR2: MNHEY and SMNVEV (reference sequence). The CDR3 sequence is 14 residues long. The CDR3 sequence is CASSLSRTQQLQYF. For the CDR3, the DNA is TGTGCCAGCAGTTTGTCCCGGACTCAACAGTTGCAGTACTTC.

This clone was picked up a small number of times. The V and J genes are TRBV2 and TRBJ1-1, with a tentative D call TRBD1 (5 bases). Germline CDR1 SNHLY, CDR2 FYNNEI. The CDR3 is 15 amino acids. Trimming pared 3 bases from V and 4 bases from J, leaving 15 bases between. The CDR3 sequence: CASSDAPPGGTEAFF. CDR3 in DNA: TGTGCCAGCAGTGATGCTCCCCCCGGGGGCACTGAAGCTTTCTTT.

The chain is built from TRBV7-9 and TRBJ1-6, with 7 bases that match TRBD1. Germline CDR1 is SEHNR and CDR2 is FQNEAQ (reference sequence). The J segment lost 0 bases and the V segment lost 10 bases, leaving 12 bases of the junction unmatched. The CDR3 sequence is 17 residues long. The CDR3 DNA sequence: TGTGCCACCCTTACCCCGCAGGGGGGCTCCTATAATTCACCCCTCCACTTT. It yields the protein CATLTPQGGSYNSPLHF.

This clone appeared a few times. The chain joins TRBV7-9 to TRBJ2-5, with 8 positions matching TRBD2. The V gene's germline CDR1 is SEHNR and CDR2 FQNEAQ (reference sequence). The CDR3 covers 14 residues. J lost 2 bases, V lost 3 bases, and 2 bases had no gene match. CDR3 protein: CASSFSGGQETQYF. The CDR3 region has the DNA TGTGCCAGCAGCTTCAGCGGGGGACAAGAGACCCAGTACTTC.

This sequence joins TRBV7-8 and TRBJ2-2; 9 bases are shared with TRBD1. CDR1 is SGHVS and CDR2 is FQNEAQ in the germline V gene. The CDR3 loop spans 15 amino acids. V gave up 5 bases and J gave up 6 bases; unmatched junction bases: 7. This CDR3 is CASSTDRGYPGELFF. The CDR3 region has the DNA TGTGCCAGCAGCACCGACAGGGGGTATCCCGGGGAGCTGTTTTTT.

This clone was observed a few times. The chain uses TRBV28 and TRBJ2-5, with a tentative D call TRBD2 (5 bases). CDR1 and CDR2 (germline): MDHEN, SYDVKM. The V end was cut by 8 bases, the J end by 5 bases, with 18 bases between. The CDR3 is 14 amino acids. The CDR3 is CASGGGPPGETQYF. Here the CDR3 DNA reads TGTGCCAGCGGAGGCGGGCCCCCGGGGGAGACCCAGTACTTC.

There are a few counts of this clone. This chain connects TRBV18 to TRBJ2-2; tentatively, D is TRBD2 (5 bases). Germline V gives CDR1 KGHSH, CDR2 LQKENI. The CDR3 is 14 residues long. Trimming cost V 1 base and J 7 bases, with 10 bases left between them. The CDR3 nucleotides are TGTGCCAGCTCACCACGAGCGGTAGGCGGGGAGCTGTTTTTT. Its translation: CASSPRAVGGELFF. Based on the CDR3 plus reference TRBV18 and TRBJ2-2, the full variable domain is NAGVMQNPRHLVRRRGQEARLRCSPMKGHSHVYWYRQLPEEGLKFMVYLQKENIIDESGMPKERFSAEFPKEGPSILRIQQVVRGDSAAYFCASSPRAVGGELFFGEGSRLTVL.

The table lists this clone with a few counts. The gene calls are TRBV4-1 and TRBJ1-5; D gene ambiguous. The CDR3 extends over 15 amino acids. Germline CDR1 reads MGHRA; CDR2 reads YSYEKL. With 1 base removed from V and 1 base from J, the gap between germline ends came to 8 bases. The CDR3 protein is CASSQGRVSNQPQHF. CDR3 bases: TGCGCCAGCAGCCAAGGAAGGGTCAGCAATCAGCCCCAGCATTTT.